This passage covers 18 T cell receptor beta chains from one sample sequenced in a study of CD8 T cells in Susac syndrome. A quantity of roughly 0.5 to 1 ug RNA underwent reverse transcription using random hexamers. TCRdb itself ran the immunoSEQ multiplex PCR reads through MiXCR, one entry per CDR3 protein. The sample includes 180,000 or so distinct CDR3 sequences, roughly 96% of them seen just once. Sequencing input: CD4+ T cells from PBMCs. The origin of the receptors is a human donor with multiple sclerosis.

J is TRBJ2-3 and V is TRBV18; D is perhaps TRBD1 or TRBD2 (5 bases each). This CDR3 has 15 residues. With 6 bases removed from V and 6 bases from J, the gap between germline ends came to 19 bases. Germline V gene data show CDR1 as KGHSH and CDR2 as LQKENI. The CDR3, as DNA: TGTGCCAGCTCCCCCAATGATGGGACGGGGGATACGCAGTATTTT. Residues: CASSPNDGTGDTQYF.

This chain joins TRBV9 and TRBJ1-2, with D hard to call. The CDR3 totals 14 residues. The ends were cut back, 4 bases at V and 4 bases at J, with 14 bases in the middle. The germline V gene has CDR1 SGDLS and CDR2 YYNGEE. CDR3 DNA sequence: TGTGCCAGCAGCCCCCGAGAGGGAAGCTATGGCTACACCTTC. It specifies CASSPREGSYGYTF. The full variable domain, its missing parts supplied by reference TRBV9 and TRBJ1-2, is DSGVTQTPKHLITATGQRVTLRCSPRSGDLSVYWYQQSLDQGLQFLIQYYNGEERAKGNILERFSAQQFPDLHSELNLSSLELGDSALYFCASSPREGSYGYTFGSGTRLTVV.

V usage is TRBV24-1 and J usage is TRBJ2-3, with 13 bases identical to TRBD2. Germline CDR1 reads KGHDR; CDR2 reads SFDVKD. Trimming took 9 bases from V and 6 from J; bases not matched to a gene: 2. CDR3 length: 13 amino acids. The CDR3 protein is CATGTSGADTQYF. CDR3 in DNA: TGTGCCACCGGGACTAGCGGGGCCGATACGCAGTATTTT.

J is TRBJ1-1 and V is TRBV3-1; 10 bases align to TRBD1. Germline V gives CDR1 LGHDT, CDR2 YNNKEL (reference sequence). Trimming cost V 4 bases and J 14 bases; bases outside gene matches: 7. The CDR3 sequence is 12 residues long. The DNA for the CDR3 is TGTGCCAGCAGCCTTCGGACAGGGGGGTCGTTCTTT. It encodes CASSLRTGGSFF.

The chain uses TRBV12-3 or TRBV12-4 and TRBJ1-2; D is unclear. The CDR3 sequence is 13 residues long. The V end was cut by 3 bases, the J end by 4 bases, with 9 bases between. The CDR3 DNA reads as TGTGCCAGCAGTTTTCGGGGAAGCTATGGCTACACCTTC. Its translation is CASSFRGSYGYTF.

The chain recombines TRBV7-9 with TRBJ2-7; D gene ambiguous. The V gene's germline CDR1 is SEHNR and CDR2 FQNEAQ (reference sequence). This CDR3 contains 14 residues. V was trimmed by 3 bases and J by 6 bases, leaving 15 bases between them. The CDR3 region is CASSLNWAESEQYF. The CDR3 region has the DNA TGTGCCAGCAGCTTGAATTGGGCGGAGTCCGAGCAGTACTTC.

The CDR3, as DNA: TGTGCCAGCAGCGTATTGAGGGATGGCTACGAGCAGTACTTC. It specifies CASSVLRDGYEQYF. The chain couples TRBV9 to TRBJ2-7; a possible D gene is TRBD2 (5 bases). Germline assignment: CDR1 SGDLS and CDR2 YYNGEE. Trimming took 1 base from V and 3 from J, leaving 11 bases between them. The CDR3 has 14 residues.

This chain joins TRBV12-3 or TRBV12-4 and TRBJ2-1, with TRBD2 matching over 9 bases. This CDR3 has 15 amino acids. The trim removed 5 bases at V and 2 bases at J, leaving 4 bases unmatched. The CDR3: CASSHSGSAYNEQFF. The CDR3, as DNA: TGTGCCAGCAGTCATAGCGGGAGTGCCTACAATGAGCAGTTCTTC.

This clonotype was counted a few times. The V gene is TRBV12-3 or TRBV12-4, the J gene TRBJ1-1, with no clear D. With 5 bases removed from V and 3 bases from J, the gap between germline ends came to 10 bases. CDR3 length: 13 amino acids. The CDR3 protein is CASSPRRDTEAFF. The CDR3 DNA follows: TGTGCCAGCAGTCCCCGGCGGGACACTGAAGCTTTCTTT.

The chain uses TRBV29-1 and TRBJ2-1; weak D call: TRBD1 (6 bases). Germline lookup yields CDR1 SQVTM and CDR2 ANQGSEA. Trimming took 2 bases from V and 6 from J, leaving 8 bases between them. This CDR3 is 12 amino acids long. The CDR3 protein is CSVERGGNEQFF. The CDR3 DNA reads as TGCAGCGTTGAACGAGGGGGCAATGAGCAGTTCTTC.

This chain uses TRBV6-2 or TRBV6-3 with TRBJ1-6; D might be TRBD1 (5 bases). V lost 0 bases, J lost 9 bases, and 12 bases lay in between. The CDR3 has 15 amino acids. Germline CDR1 and CDR2: MNHEY and SVGEGT. DNA of the CDR3: TGTGCCAGCAGTTACTCGAGGGGATTCGGTTCACCCCTCCACTTT. Amino acid sequence: CASSYSRGFGSPLHF.

This clonotype was recorded only once. The chain uses TRBV12-3 or TRBV12-4 and TRBJ2-7; no clear D. This CDR3 comprises 13 residues. The V end was cut by 3 bases, the J end by 3 bases, with 9 bases between. The chain's CDR3 is CASSFRQDYEQYF. CDR3 nucleotide sequence: TGTGCCAGCAGTTTTAGGCAGGACTACGAGCAGTACTTC.

The V call is TRBV25-1, the J call TRBJ1-2; maybe TRBD1 (5 bases). Trimming stripped 4 bases from V and 5 bases from J, with 17 bases between. CDR3 length: 15 residues. From germline, CDR1 is MGHDK and CDR2 SYGVNS. In DNA, the CDR3 is TGTGCCAGCAGTGGGAGGTTTGGGGCAGGTTATGGCTACACCTTC. The encoded protein is CASSGRFGAGYGYTF.

The CDR3 DNA is TGTGCCAGCAGCCCCCGGATCCAAGAGACCCAGTACTTC. Its protein is CASSPRIQETQYF. This sequence joins TRBV3-1 and TRBJ2-5, with D unresolved. Per the germline V gene, CDR1 is LGHDT and CDR2 is YNNKEL (reference sequence). This CDR3 spans 13 amino acids. V was clipped by 4 bases and J by 1 base, with 7 bases between them.

The chain combines TRBV3-1 with TRBJ2-3; 8 nucleotides match TRBD2. The CDR3 totals 14 residues. The germline V gene encodes CDR1 LGHDT and CDR2 YNNKEL (reference sequence). V trimming: 8 bases; J trimming: 1 base; junction bases outside the gene matches: 5. Here the CDR3 reads CASSPGGGTDTQYF. The CDR3, as DNA: TGTGCCAGCTCCCCGGGAGGGGGCACAGATACGCAGTATTTT.

This clonotype was seen a handful of times. The CDR3 loop is CASSLTLYNEQFF. The DNA for the CDR3 is TGTGCCAGCAGCTTAACCCTGTACAATGAGCAGTTCTTC. The chain combines TRBV7-3 with TRBJ2-1, with D hard to call. Germline V gene data show CDR1 as SGHTA and CDR2 as FQGTGA. The CDR3 has 13 amino acids. V lost 0 bases to trimming and J lost 4 bases, with 4 bases between them.

This sequence joins TRBV29-1 and TRBJ1-2, with D uncertain. Trimming removed 4 bases from V and 7 bases from J, with 10 bases in between. The CDR3 consists of 11 residues. The germline CDR1 and CDR2 sequences are SQVTM and ANQGSEA. This chain's CDR3 is CSVGIRSGYTF. Written as DNA, the CDR3 is TGCAGCGTTGGTATCCGTAGTGGCTACACCTTC.

The count of this clonotype is one. The chain combines TRBV19 with TRBJ2-3, with D perhaps matching TRBD2 (5 bases). The V gene lost 8 bases and the J gene lost 2 bases, with 20 bases spanning the gap. CDR1 and CDR2 (germline): LNHDA, SQIVND (reference sequence). The length of the CDR3 is 16 residues. The CDR3 protein is CASGEKGSGYTDTQYF. The CDR3 DNA follows: TGTGCCAGTGGAGAAAAGGGCAGCGGATACACAGATACGCAGTATTTT.